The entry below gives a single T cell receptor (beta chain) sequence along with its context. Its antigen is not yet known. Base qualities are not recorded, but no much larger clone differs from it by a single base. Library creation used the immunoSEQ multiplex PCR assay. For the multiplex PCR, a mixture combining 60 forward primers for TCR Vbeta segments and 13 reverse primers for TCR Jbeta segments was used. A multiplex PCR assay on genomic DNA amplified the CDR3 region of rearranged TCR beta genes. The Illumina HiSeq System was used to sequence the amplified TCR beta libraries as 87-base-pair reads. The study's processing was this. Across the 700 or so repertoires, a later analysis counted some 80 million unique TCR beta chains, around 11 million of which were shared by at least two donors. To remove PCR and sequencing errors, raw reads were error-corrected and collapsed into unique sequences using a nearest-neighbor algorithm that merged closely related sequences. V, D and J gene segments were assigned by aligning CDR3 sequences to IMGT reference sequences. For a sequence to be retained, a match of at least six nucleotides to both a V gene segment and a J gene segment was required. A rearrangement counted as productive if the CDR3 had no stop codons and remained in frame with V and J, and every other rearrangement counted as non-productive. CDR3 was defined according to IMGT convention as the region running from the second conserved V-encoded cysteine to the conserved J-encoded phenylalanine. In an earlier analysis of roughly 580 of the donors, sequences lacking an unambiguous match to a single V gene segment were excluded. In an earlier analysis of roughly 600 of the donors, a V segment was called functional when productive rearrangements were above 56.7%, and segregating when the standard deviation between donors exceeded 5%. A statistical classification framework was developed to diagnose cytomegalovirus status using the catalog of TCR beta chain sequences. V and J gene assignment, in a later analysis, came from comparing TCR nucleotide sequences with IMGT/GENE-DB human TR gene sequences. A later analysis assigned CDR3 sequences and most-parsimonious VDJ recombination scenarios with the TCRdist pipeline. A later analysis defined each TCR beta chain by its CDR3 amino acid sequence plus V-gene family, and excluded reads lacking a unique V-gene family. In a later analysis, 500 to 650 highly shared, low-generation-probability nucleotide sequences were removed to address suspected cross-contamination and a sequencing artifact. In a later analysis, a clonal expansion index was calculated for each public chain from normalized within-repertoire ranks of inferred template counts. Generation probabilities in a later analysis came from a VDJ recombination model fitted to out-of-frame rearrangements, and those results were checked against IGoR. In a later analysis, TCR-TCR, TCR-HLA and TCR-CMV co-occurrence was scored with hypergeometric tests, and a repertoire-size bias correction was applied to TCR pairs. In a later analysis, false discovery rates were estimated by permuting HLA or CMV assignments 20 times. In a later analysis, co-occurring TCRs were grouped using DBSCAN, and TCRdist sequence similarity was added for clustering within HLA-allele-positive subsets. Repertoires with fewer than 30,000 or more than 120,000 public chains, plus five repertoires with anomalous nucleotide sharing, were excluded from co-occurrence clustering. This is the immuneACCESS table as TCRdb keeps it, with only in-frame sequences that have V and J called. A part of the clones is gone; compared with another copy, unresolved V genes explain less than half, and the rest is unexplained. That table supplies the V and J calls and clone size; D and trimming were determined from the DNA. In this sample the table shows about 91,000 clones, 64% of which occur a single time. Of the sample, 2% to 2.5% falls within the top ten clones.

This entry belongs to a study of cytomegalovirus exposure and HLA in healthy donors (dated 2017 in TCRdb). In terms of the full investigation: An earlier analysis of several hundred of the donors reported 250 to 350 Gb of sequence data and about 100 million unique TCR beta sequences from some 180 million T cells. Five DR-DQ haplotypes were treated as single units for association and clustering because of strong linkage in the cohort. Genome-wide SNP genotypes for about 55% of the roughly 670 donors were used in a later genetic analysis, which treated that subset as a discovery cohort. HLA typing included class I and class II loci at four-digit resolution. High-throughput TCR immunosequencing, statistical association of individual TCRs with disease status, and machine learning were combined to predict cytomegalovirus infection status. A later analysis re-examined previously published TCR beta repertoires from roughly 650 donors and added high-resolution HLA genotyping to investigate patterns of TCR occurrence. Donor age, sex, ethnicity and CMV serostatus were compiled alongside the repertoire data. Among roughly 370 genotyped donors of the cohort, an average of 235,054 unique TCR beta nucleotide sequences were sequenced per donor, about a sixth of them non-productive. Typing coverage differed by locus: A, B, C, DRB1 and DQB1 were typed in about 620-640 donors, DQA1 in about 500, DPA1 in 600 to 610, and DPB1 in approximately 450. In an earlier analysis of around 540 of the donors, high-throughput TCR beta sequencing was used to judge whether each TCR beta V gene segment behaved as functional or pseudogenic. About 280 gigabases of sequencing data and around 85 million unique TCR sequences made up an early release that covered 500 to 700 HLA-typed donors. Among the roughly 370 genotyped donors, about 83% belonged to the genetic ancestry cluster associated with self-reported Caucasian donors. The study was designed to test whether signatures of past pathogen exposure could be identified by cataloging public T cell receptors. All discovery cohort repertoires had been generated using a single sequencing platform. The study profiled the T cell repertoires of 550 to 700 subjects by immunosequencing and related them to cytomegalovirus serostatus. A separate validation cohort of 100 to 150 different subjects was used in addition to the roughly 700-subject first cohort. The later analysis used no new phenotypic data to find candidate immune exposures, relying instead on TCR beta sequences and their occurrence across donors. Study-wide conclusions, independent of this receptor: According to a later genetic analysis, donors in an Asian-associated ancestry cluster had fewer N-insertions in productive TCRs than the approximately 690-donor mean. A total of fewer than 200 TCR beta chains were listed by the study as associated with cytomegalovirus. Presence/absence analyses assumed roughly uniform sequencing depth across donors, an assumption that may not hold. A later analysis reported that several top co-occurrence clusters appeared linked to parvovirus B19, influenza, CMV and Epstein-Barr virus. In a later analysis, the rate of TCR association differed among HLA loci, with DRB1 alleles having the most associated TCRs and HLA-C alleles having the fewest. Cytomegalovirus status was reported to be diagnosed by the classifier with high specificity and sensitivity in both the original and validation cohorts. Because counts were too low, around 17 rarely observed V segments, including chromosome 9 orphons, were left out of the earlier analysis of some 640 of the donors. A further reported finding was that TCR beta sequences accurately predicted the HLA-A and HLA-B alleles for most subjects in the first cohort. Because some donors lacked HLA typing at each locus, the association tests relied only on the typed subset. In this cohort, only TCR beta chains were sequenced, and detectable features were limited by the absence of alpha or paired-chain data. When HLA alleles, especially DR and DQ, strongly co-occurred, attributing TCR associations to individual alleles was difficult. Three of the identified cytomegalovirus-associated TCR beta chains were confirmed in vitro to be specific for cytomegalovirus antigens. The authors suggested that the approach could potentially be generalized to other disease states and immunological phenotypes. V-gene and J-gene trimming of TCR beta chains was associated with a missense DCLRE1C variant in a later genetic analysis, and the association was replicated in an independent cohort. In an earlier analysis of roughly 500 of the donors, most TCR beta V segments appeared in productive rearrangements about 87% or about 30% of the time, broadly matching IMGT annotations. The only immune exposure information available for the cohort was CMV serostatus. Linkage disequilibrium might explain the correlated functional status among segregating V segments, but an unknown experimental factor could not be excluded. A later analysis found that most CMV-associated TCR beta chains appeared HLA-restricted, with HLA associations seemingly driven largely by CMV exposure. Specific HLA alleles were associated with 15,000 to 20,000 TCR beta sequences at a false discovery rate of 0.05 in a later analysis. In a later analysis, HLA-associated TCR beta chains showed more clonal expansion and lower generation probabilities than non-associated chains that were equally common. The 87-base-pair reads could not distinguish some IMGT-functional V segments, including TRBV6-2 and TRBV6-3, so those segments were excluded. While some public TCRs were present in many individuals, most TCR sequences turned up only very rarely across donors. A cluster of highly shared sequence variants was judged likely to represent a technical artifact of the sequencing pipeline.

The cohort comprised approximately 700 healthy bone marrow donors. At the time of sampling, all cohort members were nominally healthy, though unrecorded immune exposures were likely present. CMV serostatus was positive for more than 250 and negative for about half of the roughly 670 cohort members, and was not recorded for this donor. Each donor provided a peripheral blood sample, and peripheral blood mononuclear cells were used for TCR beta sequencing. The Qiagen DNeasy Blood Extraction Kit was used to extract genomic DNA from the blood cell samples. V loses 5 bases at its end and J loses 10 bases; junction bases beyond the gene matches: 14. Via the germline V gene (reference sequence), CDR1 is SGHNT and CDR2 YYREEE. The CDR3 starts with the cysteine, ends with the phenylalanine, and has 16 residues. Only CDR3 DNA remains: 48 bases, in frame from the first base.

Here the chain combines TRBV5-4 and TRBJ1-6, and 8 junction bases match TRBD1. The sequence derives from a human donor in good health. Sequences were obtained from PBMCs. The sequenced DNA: TGTGCCAGCAGTGGATTGGGTGGACAGGGAAAATCACCCCTCCACTTT. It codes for CASSGLGGQGKSPLHF. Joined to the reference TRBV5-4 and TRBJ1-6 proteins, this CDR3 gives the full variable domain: ETGVTQSPTHLIKTRGQQVTLRCSSQSGHNTVSWYQQALGQGPQFIFQYYREEENGRGNFPPRFSGLQFPNYSSELNVNALELDDSALYLCASSGLGGQGKSPLHFGNGTRLTVT.